This T cell receptor beta chain was found in a study of T cells after yellow fever vaccination. Study observations and caveats: The secondary response peaked faster, at day 5 versus 15, but was weaker. The CD4 and CD8 compartments had a small share of their clonotypes in common.

UMIs and a universal primer site were added when TCR cDNA was made by 5'RACE template switching. Each CDR3 protein gets one entry after TCRdb re-called the 5' RACE reads with MiXCR. The table includes a few hundred thousand distinct CDR3 sequences, roughly 8.7% detected once. V shed 1 base, J shed 3 bases, and the junction held 11 bases outside the gene matches. Germline CDR1 is MNHEY and CDR2 is SMNVEV (reference sequence). This CDR3 spans 19 amino acids. This clonotype was detected a few times. What it binds is unknown. This TCR came from a man aged 18-30 years who received the YFV17D yellow fever vaccine. The V and J genes are TRBV27 and TRBJ1-6, with TRBD1 matching 8 bases. This sample comprised PBMCs, obtained on the day of the first yellow fever vaccination. Here the CDR3 DNA reads TGTGCCAGCAGTTTATTGGGCAGGGGGCGTCCAAACTATAATTCACCCCTCCACTTT. Translating gives CASSLLGRGRPNYNSPLHF.